The 9 T cell receptor beta chains presented below share a single source sample, sequenced in a study of T cell clonotyping in hematopoietic cell transplantation. Assay: immunoSEQ multiplex PCR; the TCRdb copy retains only in-frame clones and omits some. This table has 30,000 to 45,000 clones, approximately 88% appearing once. Material for sequencing was peripheral blood mononuclear cells. These receptors were taken from a woman aged 40 to 49 in good health. Some clones in this sample may be carry-over from other donors' samples.

The rearrangement joins TRBV5-6 to TRBJ1-1, with no clear D. Trimming pared 0 bases from V and 0 bases from J, leaving 12 bases between. The CDR3 is 16 amino acids. Germline V gives CDR1 SGHDT, CDR2 YYEEEE. The DNA for the CDR3 is TGTGCCAGCAGCTTGGATCGGGGTAATTTGAACACTGAAGCTTTCTTT. Amino acid sequence: CASSLDRGNLNTEAFF.

The gene calls are TRBV30 and TRBJ2-7, with D unresolved. Trimming left V 1 base short and J 9 bases short, with 10 bases between. This CDR3 contains 11 residues. Germline V gene lookup returns CDR1 GTSNPN and CDR2 SVGIG (reference sequence). The CDR3 here is CAWSGARVQYF. DNA of the CDR3: TGTGCCTGGAGTGGAGCTAGAGTGCAGTACTTC.

The chain employs TRBV28 and TRBJ2-5; 7 bases align to TRBD1. V was pared by 3 bases and J by 5 bases, with 9 bases of the junction left unmatched. The V gene's germline CDR1 is MDHEN and CDR2 SYDVKM. The CDR3 has 15 residues. The CDR3 DNA sequence: TGTGCCAGCAGTTTGAGGACGACAGGGTCGGAGACCCAGTACTTC. Its translation: CASSLRTTGSETQYF.

The chain uses TRBV27 and TRBJ2-5; 9 bases align to TRBD2. The germline gives CDR1 MNHEY, CDR2 SMNVEV (reference sequence). The CDR3 extends over 15 amino acids. The trim removed 5 bases at V and 5 bases at J, leaving 9 bases unmatched. CDR3 protein: CASSPRGTSRETQYF. The CDR3 DNA reads TGTGCCAGCAGTCCCCGAGGGACTAGCCGCGAGACCCAGTACTTC.

The chain couples TRBV27 to TRBJ2-7; D perhaps matches TRBD1 (6 bases). This CDR3 comprises 14 residues. V lost 5 bases and J 8 bases, leaving 19 bases between the germline ends. Germline V gene data show CDR1 as MNHEY and CDR2 as SMNVEV (reference sequence). In DNA form, the CDR3 reads TGTGCCAGCAGTCCGGACAGCCCGATACATCAGCAGTACTTC. Its translation: CASSPDSPIHQQYF.

The rearrangement links TRBV7-9 to TRBJ2-7; TRBD2 matches 13 bases. Germline V gene data show CDR1 as SEHNR and CDR2 as FQNEAQ (reference sequence). V was pared by 5 bases and J by 2 bases, with 3 bases of the junction left unmatched. The CDR3 length is 15 residues. For the CDR3, the DNA is TGTGCCAGCAGCCCACTAGCGGGAGGGCCCTACGAGCAGTACTTC. Its protein is CASSPLAGGPYEQYF. The full variable domain, completed using reference TRBV7-9 and TRBJ2-7, is DTGVSQNPRHKITKRGQNVTFRCDPISEHNRLYWYRQTLGQGPEFLTYFQNEAQLEKSRLLSDRFSAERPKGSFSTLEIQRTEQGDSAMYLCASSPLAGGPYEQYFGPGTRLTVT.

The rearrangement links TRBV10-3 to TRBJ1-5; D is uncertain. CDR1 is ENHRY and CDR2 is SYGVKD in the germline V gene. V lost 10 bases and J 3 bases, leaving 13 bases between the germline ends. The length of the CDR3 is 13 residues. The CDR3, as DNA: TGTGCCACCATTCAGGAGCTCAATCAGCCCCAGCATTTT. Translating it yields CATIQELNQPQHF.

In its sample, this clone was seen once. The chain recombines TRBV5-1 with TRBJ1-4; D is unresolved. The CDR3 runs to 15 residues. CDR1 is SGHRS, CDR2 YFSETQ, per germline. The ends were cut back, 4 bases at V and 10 bases at J, with 20 bases in the middle. CDR3: CASSLTTGSPGKLFF. DNA of the CDR3: TGCGCCAGCAGCCTGACGACTGGATCCCCGGGAAAACTGTTTTTT.

The chain joins TRBV28 to TRBJ1-1; possible D gene TRBD1, 6 bases. Germline V gives CDR1 MDHEN, CDR2 SYDVKM. V lost 5 bases and J 4 bases, leaving 11 bases between the germline ends. The CDR3 spans 13 residues. The CDR3 sequence: CASSTGLGTEAFF. The CDR3 bases are TGTGCCAGCAGTACAGGGCTAGGCACTGAAGCTTTCTTT.